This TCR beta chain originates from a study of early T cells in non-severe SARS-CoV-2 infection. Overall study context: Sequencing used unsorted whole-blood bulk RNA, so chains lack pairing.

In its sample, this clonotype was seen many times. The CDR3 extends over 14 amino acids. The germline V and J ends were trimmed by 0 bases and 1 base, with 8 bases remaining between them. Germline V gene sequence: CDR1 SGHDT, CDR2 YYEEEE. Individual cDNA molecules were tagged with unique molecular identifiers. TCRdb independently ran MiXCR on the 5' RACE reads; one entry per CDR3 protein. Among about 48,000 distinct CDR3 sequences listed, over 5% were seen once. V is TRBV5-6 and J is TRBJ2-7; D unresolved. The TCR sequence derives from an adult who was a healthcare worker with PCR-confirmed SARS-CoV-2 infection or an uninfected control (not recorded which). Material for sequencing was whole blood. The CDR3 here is CASSLELRSYEQYF. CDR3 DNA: TGTGCCAGCAGCTTGGAGCTCAGATCCTACGAGCAGTACTTC.